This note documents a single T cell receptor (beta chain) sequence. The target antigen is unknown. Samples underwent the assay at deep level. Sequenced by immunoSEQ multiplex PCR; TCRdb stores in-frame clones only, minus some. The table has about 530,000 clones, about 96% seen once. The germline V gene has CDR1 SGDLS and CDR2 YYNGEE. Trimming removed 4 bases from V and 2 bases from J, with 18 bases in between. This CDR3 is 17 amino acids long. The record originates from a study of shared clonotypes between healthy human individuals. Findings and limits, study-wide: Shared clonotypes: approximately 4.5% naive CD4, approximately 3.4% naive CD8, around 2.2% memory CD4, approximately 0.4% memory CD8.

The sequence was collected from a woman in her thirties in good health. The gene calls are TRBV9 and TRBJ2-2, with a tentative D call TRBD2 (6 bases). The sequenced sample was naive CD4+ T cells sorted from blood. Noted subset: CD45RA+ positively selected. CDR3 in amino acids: CASSRGGDALNTGELFF. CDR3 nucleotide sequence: TGTGCCAGCAGCCGAGGAGGGGATGCCCTCAACACCGGGGAGCTGTTTTTT.